This is a list of T cell receptor beta chains from one sample in a study of molecular identifiers for immune sequencing clone quantification. Each CDR3 protein is one row after TCRdb ran MiXCR on the PCR reads. Among fewer than 350,000 distinct CDR3 sequences listed, over 20% were seen once. The sequencing input was naive CD8+ T cells from blood, with Jurkat cell RNA spiked in. These receptors all stem from a human donor in good health. Some libraries in this study had Jurkat cell RNA spiked in. CDR3s include the opening cysteine and the closing phenylalanine or tryptophan. The order of the fields is V gene, clone size, D gene, J gene, CDR3 protein, CDR3 DNA. D genes are given only for firm matches. A row's size may be missing; if present it is once, few, many or a size class.

v_call: TRBV7-8; clone_size: many; d_call: NA; j_call: TRBJ2-5; cdr3_aa: CASSLALHTPNQETQYF; cdr3_nt: TGTGCCAGCAGCTTAGCTCTGCATACCCCCAATCAAGAGACCCAGTACTTC
v_call: TRBV6-1; clone_size: NA; d_call: TRBD2; j_call: TRBJ2-1; cdr3_aa: CASSPPRPGLAGVNEQFF; cdr3_nt: TGTGCCAGCAGTCCCCCCCGCCCGGGGCTAGCGGGGGTCAATGAGCAGTTCTTC
v_call: TRBV5-1; clone_size: many; d_call: NA; j_call: TRBJ2-6; cdr3_aa: CASSPYGANVLTF; cdr3_nt: TGCGCCAGCAGCCCCTATGGGGCCAACGTCCTGACTTTC
v_call: TRBV12-5; clone_size: NA; d_call: NA; j_call: TRBJ1-5; cdr3_aa: CASGLVGAGNQPQHF; cdr3_nt: TGTGCTAGTGGTTTGGTCGGGGCAGGGAATCAGCCCCAGCATTTT
v_call: TRBV27; clone_size: many; d_call: NA; j_call: TRBJ1-2; cdr3_aa: CASSHRILGANYGYTF; cdr3_nt: TGTGCCAGCAGCCACAGGATTCTGGGGGCTAACTATGGCTACACCTTC
v_call: TRBV4-1; clone_size: few; d_call: NA; j_call: TRBJ2-3; cdr3_aa: CASSQGTPLTDTQYF; cdr3_nt: TGCGCCAGCAGCCAAGGGACACCTCTCACAGATACGCAGTATTTT
v_call: TRBV9; clone_size: many; d_call: TRBD1; j_call: TRBJ2-2; cdr3_aa: CASSGTQGAKSTGELFF; cdr3_nt: TGTGCCAGCAGCGGAACACAGGGGGCCAAGAGCACCGGGGAGCTGTTTTTT
v_call: TRBV28; clone_size: many; d_call: TRBD1; j_call: TRBJ2-7; cdr3_aa: CASRPIPSRDRHVGEQYF; cdr3_nt: TGTGCCAGCAGACCTATTCCGAGCCGGGACAGGCATGTTGGGGAGCAGTACTTC
v_call: TRBV4-3; clone_size: many; d_call: NA; j_call: TRBJ1-1; cdr3_aa: CASSQNRLSGTEAFF; cdr3_nt: TGCGCCAGCAGCCAAAATAGACTTTCTGGCACTGAAGCTTTCTTT
v_call: TRBV13; clone_size: many; d_call: TRBD1; j_call: TRBJ1-1; cdr3_aa: CASSLNRGNTEAFF; cdr3_nt: TGTGCCAGCAGCTTAAACAGGGGGAACACTGAAGCTTTCTTT
v_call: TRBV2; clone_size: NA; d_call: NA; j_call: TRBJ2-1; cdr3_aa: CASRRENEQLF; cdr3_nt: TGTGCCAGCCGACGGGAGAATGAGCAGCTCTTC
v_call: TRBV9; clone_size: many; d_call: TRBD1; j_call: TRBJ2-7; cdr3_aa: CASSQGTGLYEQYF; cdr3_nt: TGTGCCAGCAGCCAAGGGACAGGACTCTACGAGCAGTACTTC
v_call: TRBV4-3; clone_size: many; d_call: NA; j_call: TRBJ2-7; cdr3_aa: CASSQDQGSSYEQYF; cdr3_nt: TGCGCCAGCAGCCAAGATCAGGGAAGCTCCTACGAGCAGTACTTC
v_call: TRBV10-3; clone_size: NA; d_call: TRBD2; j_call: TRBJ2-7; cdr3_aa: CATVEAGSHEQYF; cdr3_nt: TGTGCCACCGTAGAAGCGGGATCCCACGAGCAGTACTTC
v_call: TRBV4-1; clone_size: many; d_call: NA; j_call: TRBJ1-1; cdr3_aa: CASSPVETGNTEAFF; cdr3_nt: TGCGCCAGCAGCCCTGTGGAGACAGGGAACACTGAAGCTTTCTTT
v_call: TRBV30; clone_size: few; d_call: TRBD1; j_call: TRBJ2-7; cdr3_aa: CAWSIGTGVSYEQYF; cdr3_nt: TGTGCCTGGAGTATAGGGACAGGGGTCTCCTACGAGCAGTACTTC
v_call: TRBV7-2; clone_size: many; d_call: NA; j_call: TRBJ2-7; cdr3_aa: CASSPGTPPPPYF; cdr3_nt: TGTGCCAGCAGCCCTGGGACTCCCCCCCCCCCATACTTC
v_call: TRBV27; clone_size: few; d_call: TRBD1; j_call: TRBJ1-4; cdr3_aa: CASSAGQGQEKLFF; cdr3_nt: TGTGCCAGCAGTGCCGGACAGGGACAGGAAAAACTGTTTTTT
v_call: TRBV27; clone_size: NA; d_call: TRBD1; j_call: TRBJ2-3; cdr3_aa: CASSFLGKQGAGDTQYF; cdr3_nt: TGTGCCAGCAGTTTCCTTGGGAAACAGGGGGCAGGAGATACGCAGTATTTT
v_call: TRBV4-3; clone_size: many; d_call: TRBD2; j_call: TRBJ2-3; cdr3_aa: CASSQTSGSATDTQYF; cdr3_nt: TGCGCCAGCAGCCAAACTAGCGGGAGTGCCACAGATACGCAGTATTTT
v_call: TRBV9; clone_size: NA; d_call: NA; j_call: TRBJ1-2; cdr3_aa: CASSAGPGFSYGYTF; cdr3_nt: TGTGCCAGCAGCGCGGGGCCGGGGTTCTCCTATGGCTACACCTTC
v_call: TRBV4-2; clone_size: NA; d_call: NA; j_call: TRBJ2-3; cdr3_aa: CASSQWLMDLTDTQYF; cdr3_nt: TGTGCCAGCAGCCAATGGCTGATGGACCTCACAGATACGCAGTATTTT
v_call: TRBV5-1; clone_size: NA; d_call: NA; j_call: TRBJ2-2; cdr3_aa: CASSLRYTGTPRDTGELFF; cdr3_nt: TGCGCCAGCAGCTTGAGGTACACCGGGACACCCCGAGACACCGGGGAGCTGTTTTTT
v_call: TRBV6-2/TRBV6-3; clone_size: few; d_call: TRBD1; j_call: TRBJ1-5; cdr3_aa: CASSYASGQFFQPQHF; cdr3_nt: TGTGCCAGCAGTTACGCCTCGGGACAGTTTTTCCAGCCCCAGCATTTT
v_call: TRBV3-1; clone_size: many; d_call: TRBD2; j_call: TRBJ2-5; cdr3_aa: CASLKIGLAGPETQYF; cdr3_nt: TGTGCCAGCTTAAAGATTGGACTAGCGGGACCAGAGACCCAGTACTTC
v_call: TRBV7-6; clone_size: NA; d_call: TRBD1; j_call: TRBJ2-4; cdr3_aa: CASSPDRSSYNEQYF; cdr3_nt: TGTGCCAGCAGCCCGGACAGGTCCTCCTACAATGAGCAGTACTTC
v_call: TRBV2; clone_size: many; d_call: TRBD1; j_call: TRBJ2-2; cdr3_aa: CASRQNPGQGFPGELFF; cdr3_nt: TGTGCCAGCAGACAAAATCCGGGACAGGGGTTCCCCGGGGAGCTGTTTTTT
v_call: TRBV6-1; clone_size: NA; d_call: TRBD1; j_call: TRBJ1-5; cdr3_aa: CASQNPGQAVGSNQPQHF; cdr3_nt: TGTGCCAGCCAAAACCCGGGACAGGCCGTCGGTAGCAATCAGCCCCAGCATTTT
v_call: TRBV9; clone_size: many; d_call: NA; j_call: TRBJ1-1; cdr3_aa: CASSKEGGVNTEAFF; cdr3_nt: TGTGCCAGCAGTAAGGAAGGGGGTGTCAACACTGAAGCTTTCTTT
v_call: TRBV7-9; clone_size: few; d_call: TRBD1; j_call: TRBJ2-5; cdr3_aa: CASSPPRDSFQETQYF; cdr3_nt: TGTGCCAGCAGCCCCCCCCGGGACAGCTTCCAAGAGACCCAGTACTTC
v_call: TRBV4-1; clone_size: NA; d_call: NA; j_call: TRBJ2-7; cdr3_aa: CASSQETRETYEQYF; cdr3_nt: TGCGCCAGCAGCCAAGAGACTCGAGAAACCTACGAGCAGTACTTC
v_call: TRBV7-2; clone_size: many; d_call: TRBD2; j_call: TRBJ2-3; cdr3_aa: CASSPRTSGSPDTQYF; cdr3_nt: TGTGCCAGCAGCCCCCGGACTAGCGGGAGTCCAGATACGCAGTATTTT